The 22 T cell receptor beta chains below come from one sample, sequenced in a study of blood T cell repertoires in COVID-19. Some clones are missing from TCRdb's copy, which holds only in-frame ones; the method was immunoSEQ multiplex PCR. Of around 160,000 clones detected, around 89% appear once; the ten largest clones hold roughly 1.2%. The sequencing input was PBMCs or T cells enriched from blood (not recorded which). These receptors were taken from a woman aged 25 to 39 with acute COVID-19.

J is TRBJ1-1 and V is TRBV7-9, with D tentatively TRBD1 (6 bases). This CDR3 spans 13 amino acids. The germline V gene encodes CDR1 SEHNR and CDR2 FQNEAQ (reference sequence). V dropped 11 bases and J dropped 5 bases, with 18 bases sitting between them. The CDR3 is CAGTQGSRTEAFF. The DNA for the CDR3 is TGTGCCGGGACACAGGGATCGAGGACTGAAGCTTTCTTT.

The chain employs TRBV10-3 and TRBJ2-7, with 9 bases matching TRBD2. Germline V gene data show CDR1 as ENHRY and CDR2 as SYGVKD. V shed 3 bases and J 2 bases; nucleotides not matched to a gene: 8. The CDR3 loop spans 16 amino acids. This chain's CDR3 is CAISDGGGDIPYEQYF. The CDR3 DNA reads TGTGCCATCAGTGACGGCGGGGGGGACATACCCTACGAGCAGTACTTC.

J is TRBJ2-1 and V is TRBV23-1; 9 bases line up with TRBD1. TRBV23-1 is annotated as an ORF whose role is uncertain. V lost 3 bases, J lost 2 bases, and 8 bases stayed unmatched. The CDR3 is made up of 17 amino acids. In DNA, the CDR3 is TGCGCCAGCAGTCAGACCCACAGGGGGCAGACCTACAATGAGCAGTTCTTC. It specifies CASSQTHRGQTYNEQFF.

The J gene is TRBJ2-2, the V gene TRBV2, with 10 nucleotides matching TRBD2. The CDR3 consists of 15 residues. The germline V gene has CDR1 SNHLY and CDR2 FYNNEI. V shed 5 bases, J shed 4 bases, and the junction held 4 bases outside the gene matches. CDR3 sequence reads: CASSRIAGGTGELFF. CDR3 DNA sequence: TGTGCCAGCAGTAGGATAGCGGGAGGCACCGGGGAGCTGTTTTTT.

The chain recombines TRBV4-1 with TRBJ2-5; 13 bases are shared with TRBD2. The trim removed 4 bases at V and 1 base at J, leaving 6 bases unmatched. This CDR3 has 17 amino acids. The germline V gene encodes CDR1 MGHRA and CDR2 YSYEKL. The CDR3 coding sequence is TGCGCCAGCAGCCCCCGGGGACTAGCGGGATTCCAAGAGACCCAGTACTTC. This sequence encodes CASSPRGLAGFQETQYF.

This chain connects TRBV12-3 or TRBV12-4 to TRBJ2-3; no clear D. The CDR3 spans 12 residues. Trimming stripped 10 bases from V and 2 bases from J, with 10 bases between. The CDR3 loop reads CATNRDTDTQYF. For the CDR3, the DNA is TGTGCCACCAACAGAGACACAGATACGCAGTATTTT.

The chain combines TRBV6-1 with TRBJ2-7, with D possibly TRBD2 on 6 matching bases. CDR3 length equals 16 residues. V shed 2 bases and J shed 3 bases, with 17 bases lying between them. In germline, CDR1 is MNHNS, CDR2 SASEGT. The CDR3 DNA follows: TGTGCCAGCAGTGAATGGGTACTTTCAGCGGGCTACGAGCAGTACTTC. Translating gives CASSEWVLSAGYEQYF.

The chain has TRBV6-6 and TRBJ1-6; 7 nucleotides agree with TRBD1. V gave up 5 bases and J gave up 1 base; unmatched junction bases: 2. Germline V gene lookup returns CDR1 MNHNY and CDR2 SVGAGI (reference sequence). This CDR3 is 15 amino acids long. The CDR3 loop is CASSPGGSYNSPLHF. CDR3 coding DNA: TGTGCCAGCAGTCCAGGGGGTTCCTATAATTCACCCCTCCACTTT.

J is TRBJ2-6 and V is TRBV4-1; D unclear. V was clipped by 4 bases and J by 0 bases, with 13 bases between them. The CDR3 runs 17 residues. Germline assignment: CDR1 MGHRA and CDR2 YSYEKL. The CDR3 loop is CASSPSSGSSGANVLTF. The DNA for the CDR3 is TGCGCCAGCAGCCCGAGCTCCGGTAGCTCTGGGGCCAACGTCCTGACTTTC.

This clone was observed a single time. The chain uses TRBV10-3 and TRBJ1-4, with 7 positions matching TRBD1. V shed 10 bases and J 8 bases; nucleotides not matched to a gene: 10. CDR1 is ENHRY and CDR2 is SYGVKD in the germline V gene. The CDR3 contains 13 residues. This CDR3 reads CASAQGSREKLFF. In nucleotides, the CDR3 is TGTGCCAGCGCACAGGGGTCGAGGGAAAAACTGTTTTTT.

V is TRBV5-1 and J is TRBJ2-1, with TRBD2 identical over 12 bases. This CDR3 has 17 amino acids. The trim removed 0 bases at V and 8 bases at J, leaving 9 bases unmatched. Germline V gene lookup returns CDR1 SGHRS and CDR2 YFSETQ. The CDR3 DNA reads as TGCGCCAGCAGCTTGGGTCGCCTAGCGGGAGGGCAGGATGAGCAGTTCTTC. This sequence encodes CASSLGRLAGGQDEQFF.

This rearrangement joins TRBV27 to TRBJ2-4; possible D gene TRBD2, 5 bases. There are 18 residues in the CDR3. CDR1 and CDR2 from the germline V gene are MNHEY and SMNVEV (reference sequence). Between the trimmed V and J ends, which lost 4 bases and 1 base, there was a span of 20 bases. In DNA, the CDR3 is TGTGCCAGCAGTTCCCTGTCTCGGGAAGGCTTCGCCAAAAACATTCAGTACTTC. This codes for CASSSLSREGFAKNIQYF.

The genes are TRBV6-2 or TRBV6-3 and TRBJ1-5; the match to TRBD1 covers 11 bases. Trimming at V came to 4 bases and at J to 6 bases, leaving 5 bases not matched to a gene. There are 15 residues in the CDR3. CDR1 and CDR2 from the germline V gene are MNHEY and SVGEGT. The CDR3 coding sequence is TGTGCCAGCAGTTCGGGACAGGGGGGTGGTCAGCCCCAGCATTTT. This sequence encodes CASSSGQGGGQPQHF.

The chain couples TRBV5-1 to TRBJ2-7; D uncertain. V was shortened by 1 base and J by 4 bases, with 6 bases between the two germline ends. This CDR3 contains 12 residues. CDR1 SGHRS and CDR2 YFSETQ come from the germline V gene. The CDR3 DNA reads as TGCGCCAGCAGCTTGAAGCCGTACGAGCAGTACTTC. It codes for CASSLKPYEQYF.

The rearrangement joins TRBV5-6 to TRBJ2-1; TRBD1 matches 7 bases. The CDR3 length is 15 residues. In germline, CDR1 is SGHDT, CDR2 YYEEEE. The J segment lost 12 bases and the V segment lost 1 base, leaving 13 bases of the junction unmatched. CDR3 in DNA: TGTGCCAGCAGCTTGTCTGGACAGGACGGAAACCGGCAGTTCTTC. Its translation is CASSLSGQDGNRQFF.

The chain uses TRBV7-2 and TRBJ2-3; 15 nucleotides align to TRBD2. The germline V gene encodes CDR1 SGHTA and CDR2 FQGNSA. There are 17 residues in the CDR3. The V segment lost 4 bases and the J segment 4 bases; nucleotides outside the gene matches: 6. The CDR3 spells CASSSPGLAGGSDTQYF. CDR3 nucleotides: TGTGCCAGCAGCTCACCGGGACTAGCGGGAGGTTCAGATACGCAGTATTTT. Full variable domain (missing parts from reference TRBV7-2 and TRBJ2-3): GAGVSQSPSNKVTEKGKDVELRCDPISGHTALYWYRQSLGQGLEFLIYFQGNSAPDKSGLPSDRFSAERTGGSVSTLTIQRTQQEDSAVYLCASSSPGLAGGSDTQYFGPGTRLTVL.

This clone was counted once. The chain carries TRBV28 and TRBJ2-7; D possibly corresponds to TRBD1 (7 bases). Germline values: CDR1 MDHEN, CDR2 SYDVKM. This CDR3 has 14 residues. The V and J ends lost 6 bases and 1 base respectively, with 13 bases between them. In DNA form, the CDR3 reads TGTGCCAGCAGAGACGCAGGGGGGTCCTACGAGCAGTACTTC. Its translation: CASRDAGGSYEQYF. The variable domain in full, with the rest retrieved from reference TRBV28 and TRBJ2-7, is DVKVTQSSRYLVKRTGEKVFLECVQDMDHENMFWYRQDPGLGLRLIYFSYDVKMKEKGDIPEGYSVSREKKERFSLILESASTNQTSMYLCASRDAGGSYEQYFGPGTRLTVT.

The gene calls are TRBV25-1 and TRBJ2-3; 7 nucleotides agree with TRBD2. The CDR3 runs 16 residues. CDR1 is MGHDK, CDR2 SYGVNS, per germline. Losses at the gene ends were 2 bases for V and 5 bases for J; bases not matched to a gene: 10. This CDR3 reads CASSEAASGIGDTQYF. CDR3 sequence (DNA): TGTGCCAGCAGTGAAGCGGCGAGCGGGATTGGAGATACGCAGTATTTT. Full variable domain (rest looked up from reference TRBV25-1 and TRBJ2-3): EADIYQTPRYLVIGTGKKITLECSQTMGHDKMYWYQQDPGMELHLIHYSYGVNSTEKGDLSSESTVSRIRTEHFPLTLESARPSHTSQYLCASSEAASGIGDTQYFGPGTRLTVL.

The chain carries TRBV5-1 and TRBJ1-1; D call uncertain. The CDR3 covers 14 residues. V lost 0 bases and J lost 6, with 12 bases in between. CDR1 and CDR2 (germline): SGHRS, YFSETQ. CDR3 residues: CASSLAPVDSEAFF. The CDR3 coding sequence is TGCGCCAGCAGCTTGGCCCCGGTTGACTCTGAAGCTTTCTTT.

V is TRBV28 and J is TRBJ2-7; 8 bases align to TRBD1. This CDR3 has 13 amino acids. After removal of 6 bases from V and 7 bases from J, the junction contained 8 bases not matched to a gene. Germline V CDR1 and CDR2: MDHEN, SYDVKM. The CDR3 bases are TGTGCCAGCAGAAACCAGGGGGCGAAAGAGCAGTACTTC. Translation: CASRNQGAKEQYF.

This rearrangement joins TRBV7-3 to TRBJ2-3; 10 nucleotides match TRBD2. From germline, CDR1 is SGHTA and CDR2 FQGTGA. The CDR3 runs to 15 residues. V was pared by 3 bases and J by 4 bases, with 4 bases of the junction left unmatched. The CDR3 region is CASSFTSGTSDTQYF. The CDR3 DNA reads as TGTGCCAGCAGCTTCACTAGCGGGACGTCAGATACGCAGTATTTT.

The chain is built from TRBV4-3 and TRBJ1-1, with no clear D. V lost 3 bases, J lost 1 base, and 9 bases lay in between. This CDR3 spans 14 amino acids. Germline V lookup: CDR1 LGHNA, CDR2 YSLEER. This CDR3 reads CASSHTAGNTEAFF. DNA for the CDR3: TGCGCCAGCAGCCACACAGCCGGGAACACTGAAGCTTTCTTT.